The T cell receptor beta chain described here comes from a study of vaccination and CD4 T cells after COVID-19. An Oncomine TCR Beta short-read assay was used to sequence the DNA from cultured CD4+ T cells. TCRdb used MiXCR to reprocess the PCR reads, holding one entry per CDR3 protein. The sample yields around 13,000 distinct CDR3 sequences, roughly a quarter seen once. This CDR3 comprises 14 residues. Germline loops: CDR1 SGHTA, CDR2 FQGNSA. V was pared by 7 bases and J by 2 bases, with 11 bases between. This sample's treatment: approximately 11-day PBMC culture with coronavirus spike peptide pools or control peptides (ViraFEST assay). In regard to this clonotype: Its antigen is as yet unknown.

The study, taken as a whole, reports: The researchers studied relatively few convalescent patients and omitted early post-infection timepoints.

The source was CD4+ T cells from blood, cultured in vitro, collected before SARS-CoV-2 vaccination. This clonotype was obtained from a human donor who received a COVID-19 vaccine. V gene TRBV7-2 combines with J gene TRBJ2-2; D tentatively reads TRBD1 or TRBD2 (5 bases each). The chain's CDR3 is CASNKGPNTGELFF. Written as DNA, the CDR3 is TGTGCCAGCAATAAGGGACCCAACACCGGGGAGCTGTTTTTT.